The 4 T cell receptor beta chains reported below all come from one sample, sequenced in a study of graft-versus-host responses after intestinal transplantation. Clones were sequenced by immunoSEQ multiplex PCR, and TCRdb holds only the in-frame ones, with some missing. This table holds about 5,000 clones, 72% found once. The sample consisted of PBMCs, taken approximately 540 days after intestinal transplant. The receptors were sampled from a human patient who received an intestinal transplant, so some T cells may come from the graft donor.

This clone was seen only a few times. V is TRBV6-1 and J is TRBJ1-5, with D perhaps matching TRBD1 (6 bases). V was shortened by 4 bases and J by 5 bases, with 9 bases between the two germline ends. CDR3 length: 13 amino acids. Germline V CDR1 and CDR2: MNHNS, SASEGT. The CDR3 region is CASSVSGDQPQHF. CDR3 bases: TGTGCCAGCAGTGTATCAGGGGATCAGCCCCAGCATTTT.

This clone appeared once. The J gene is TRBJ2-2, the V gene TRBV6-5; TRBD2 matches 8 bases. This CDR3 contains 14 residues. V lost 5 bases and J lost 7; bases outside the gene matches: 6. CDR1 is MNHEY, CDR2 SVGAGI, per germline. The CDR3 DNA follows: TGTGCCAGCAGTCACGGGGGGGCCGGCGGGGAGCTGTTTTTT. Translated, it gives CASSHGGAGGELFF.

Points on this clone: Other nucleotide sequences from this sample produce the same CDR3. V gene TRBV5-3 combines with J gene TRBJ2-7; possibly TRBD1 for D (5 bases). TRBV5-3 is labeled an ORF, and its function is uncertain. V was trimmed by 2 bases and J by 3 bases, leaving 12 bases between them. The CDR3 has 14 residues. CDR3: CARSLRGMDYEQYF. Here the CDR3 DNA reads TGTGCCAGAAGCTTAAGGGGAATGGACTACGAGCAGTACTTC.

There are a few counts of this clone. The V gene is TRBV6-5, the J gene TRBJ2-3; the match to TRBD1 covers 9 bases. CDR3 length equals 15 residues. Germline CDR1 MNHEY, CDR2 SVGAGI. J was trimmed by 2 bases and V by 6 bases; bases with no gene match: 6. CDR3 in DNA: TGTGCCAGCAGACCGGGACAGGGTGTCACAGATACGCAGTATTTT. Amino acid sequence: CASRPGQGVTDTQYF.